This TCR beta chain was captured by sequencing in a study of blood T cell repertoires in COVID-19 (dated by TCRdb to 2019 to 2021). Turning to the overall study: Samples from collaborators originated in the United States, Italy and Spain and spanned both the acute and convalescent phases of COVID-19. The material from the prospective study consisted of cDNA or gDNA derived from T cells, B-cell-depleted T cells, or PBMCs. The samples were drawn from two sources: the first 160 participants of the ongoing ImmuneRACE study, and about 1,300 subjects contributed by 6 global collaborators. A de-identified subject ID, COVID-19 status, age in years and sex were almost always included in the sample metadata. Where available, HLA class I and class II types were taken from metadata supplied by the sample provider and were not determined by assay-based typing. The repertoires were made available in a free public database intended to serve as a resource for research on the immune response to SARS-CoV-2. The dataset comprised deeply sampled blood TCRbeta repertoires from subjects exposed to, actively infected with, or recovered from COVID-19.

Study-level results and caveats: The quantity of clinical and demographic metadata differed by source and by participant and was supplied without curation.

The immunoSEQ Assay, a bias-controlled multiplex PCR, was used to amplify TCRbeta CDR3 regions from genomic DNA. The source study handled its data this way. Within the assay, amplification of reference gene primers was used to estimate how many nucleated cells each sample contained. To quantify the absolute abundance of each unique TCRbeta CDR3 rearrangement, sequence reads were collapsed and filtered. For each sample, productive Simpson clonality was calculated as the square root of Simpson's diversity index over productive rearrangements. TCRdb limited this immuneACCESS table to in-frame rearrangements with V and J called. A share of clones is missing; checked studies link under half to unresolved V genes, and the rest is unexplained. D and trimming were read from the DNA, whereas the V and J calls and clone size are those reported in that table. The sample contains 200,000 or so clones, around 79% of them found a single time. The leading ten clones occupy 17% of the sample.

With respect to this clone: The antigen it recognizes is unknown. Base qualities are not provided; no much larger clone lies one nucleotide away.

The CDR3 runs 14 amino acids, cysteine and phenylalanine included. The sequence is cut down to CDR3 DNA, 42 bases in frame from base 1. Trimming removed 4 bases from V and 13 bases from J; the gene matches leave 13 bases unexplained. In the germline V gene, CDR1 corresponds to MRHNA and CDR2 to SNTAGT. Collaborating institutions collected whole blood in K2EDTA tubes following their own protocols. For TCRbeta analysis, collaborators shipped samples in one of three forms: frozen whole blood, isolated PBMCs, or DNA extracted from either of those sample types. The chain joins TRBV6-4 to TRBJ2-1, with 7 bases aligning to TRBD2. The sequence came from a man between 60 and 75 years old with active or convalescent COVID-19. Sample: peripheral blood. The nucleotides read TGTGCCAGCAGTGTAGAATGGTATGGGAGGGGTCAGTTCTTC. It specifies CASSVEWYGRGQFF.